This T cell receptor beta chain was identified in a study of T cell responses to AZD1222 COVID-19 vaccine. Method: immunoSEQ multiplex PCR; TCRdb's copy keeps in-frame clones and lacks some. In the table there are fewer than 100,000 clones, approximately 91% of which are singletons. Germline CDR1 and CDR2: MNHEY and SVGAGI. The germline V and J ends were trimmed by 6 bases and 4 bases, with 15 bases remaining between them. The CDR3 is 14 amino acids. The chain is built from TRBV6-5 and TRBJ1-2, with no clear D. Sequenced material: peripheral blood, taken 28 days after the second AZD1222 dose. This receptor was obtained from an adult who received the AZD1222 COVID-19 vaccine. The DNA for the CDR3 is TGTGCCAGCAGACCCGGAGCGAGTACCTATGGCTACACCTTC. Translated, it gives CASRPGASTYGYTF.